The 16 T cell receptor beta chains given below trace back to one sample, sequenced in a study of CD8+ T cells in alopecia areata. cDNA prepared by RNA extraction and subsequent reverse transcription served as the template for sequencing. Clones were sequenced by immunoSEQ multiplex PCR, and TCRdb holds only the in-frame ones, with some missing. Found here are some 180,000 clones, roughly 63% of them singletons; the top ten hold 1.5% to 2%. This sample comprised CD4+ T cells sorted from blood, obtained at week 0. Source of these receptors: a human donor with alopecia areata.

The chain combines TRBV7-2 with TRBJ2-6, with TRBD1 identical over 9 bases. Germline trimming cut 5 bases from V and 7 bases from J; bases unmatched to any gene: 6. Looked up from germline, CDR1 is SGHTA and CDR2 is FQGNSA. This CDR3 region has 15 residues. CDR3 in amino acids: CASSPGTGIANVLTF. For the CDR3, the DNA is TGTGCCAGCAGCCCCGGGACAGGGATAGCCAACGTCCTGACTTTC.

This clone was seen a handful of times. The chain is built from TRBV29-1 and TRBJ1-1, with 11 bases aligning to TRBD1. The CDR3 is made up of 16 amino acids. Per the germline V gene, CDR1 is SQVTM and CDR2 is ANQGSEA. Trimming at V came to 7 bases and at J to 4 bases, leaving 14 bases not matched to a gene. The DNA of the CDR3 is TGCAGCGCAACCCCCTCCGGGACAGGGGGAGCCACTGAAGCTTTCTTT. Residues: CSATPSGTGGATEAFF.

This chain links TRBV29-1 with TRBJ2-7, with TRBD1 matching over 9 bases. The CDR3 runs to 14 residues. The germline gives CDR1 SQVTM, CDR2 ANQGSEA. The junction had 7 bases not matched to a gene; V was cut back by 4 bases and J by 3 bases. CDR3 in amino acids: CSVVLGQGNYEQYF. The CDR3 bases are TGCAGCGTTGTATTGGGACAGGGAAACTACGAGCAGTACTTC.

The V gene is TRBV5-1, the J gene TRBJ2-5, with D tentatively TRBD2 (5 bases). The CDR3 consists of 13 residues. Germline CDR1 SGHRS, CDR2 YFSETQ. V gave up 5 bases and J gave up 2 bases, with 10 bases separating them. The DNA of the CDR3 is TGCGCCAGCAGGGAAGGGAGTCAAGAGACCCAGTACTTC. Its translation: CASREGSQETQYF.

The V and J genes are TRBV25-1 and TRBJ2-7; D is possibly TRBD1 or TRBD2 (6 bases each). V was pared by 1 base and J by 4 bases, with 20 bases between. This CDR3 region has 17 residues. Germline V lookup: CDR1 MGHDK, CDR2 SYGVNS. The CDR3 reads CASSESGGAAPRYEQYF. The CDR3 DNA reads TGTGCCAGCAGTGAATCCGGGGGCGCGGCTCCTCGATACGAGCAGTACTTC.

A few counts support this clone. Other DNA sequences in the same sample also yield this CDR3. The chain has TRBV2 and TRBJ1-2; 7 nucleotides align to TRBD1. Germline loops: CDR1 SNHLY, CDR2 FYNNEI. Losses at the gene ends were 7 bases for V and 2 bases for J; bases not matched to a gene: 4. The CDR3 is 13 residues long. CDR3 loop: CASTPGQNYGYTF. The CDR3, as DNA: TGTGCCAGCACTCCGGGACAGAACTATGGCTACACCTTC. The variable domain in full, completed from reference TRBV2 and TRBJ1-2, reads EPEVTQTPSHQVTQMGQEVILRCVPISNHLYFYWYRQILGQKVEFLVSFYNNEISEKSEIFDDQFSVERPDGSNFTLKIRSTKLEDSAMYFCASTPGQNYGYTFGSGTRLTVV.

This clone was detected many times. The chain uses TRBV6-5 and TRBJ2-7; D possibly corresponds to TRBD1 (5 bases). Germline V CDR1 and CDR2: MNHEY, SVGAGI. This CDR3 is built from 15 residues. The ends were cut back, 0 bases at V and 6 bases at J, with 15 bases in the middle. The CDR3: CASSYSGAQTGEQYF. CDR3 bases: TGTGCCAGCAGTTACTCTGGAGCTCAAACAGGCGAGCAGTACTTC.

This clone occurred a few times. The gene calls are TRBV5-1 and TRBJ1-1; 9 bases are a match to TRBD1. The trim removed 4 bases at V and 5 bases at J, leaving 12 bases unmatched. The length of the CDR3 is 16 residues. CDR1 and CDR2 (germline): SGHRS, YFSETQ. The CDR3 DNA is TGCGCCAGCAGCAATCCGGCCGGACAGGGGTGGACTGAAGCTTTCTTT. It encodes CASSNPAGQGWTEAFF.

V usage is TRBV30 and J usage is TRBJ2-3; 15 positions match TRBD2. This CDR3 is 18 amino acids long. Germline assignment: CDR1 GTSNPN and CDR2 SVGIG (reference sequence). Unmatched junction bases numbered 7, after V lost 3 bases and J lost 0 bases. CDR3 DNA sequence: TGTGCCTGGAGGAGACCGGGACTAGCGGGGGGCAGCACAGATACGCAGTATTTT. Its protein is CAWRRPGLAGGSTDTQYF.

The gene calls are TRBV29-1 and TRBJ1-1; 10 bases line up with TRBD1. Germline loops: CDR1 SQVTM, CDR2 ANQGSEA. This CDR3 has 13 residues. V was clipped by 7 bases and J by 7 bases; unmatched bases: 9. CDR3 loop: CSARTGGLGEAFF. The CDR3, as DNA: TGCAGCGCACGGACAGGGGGGCTCGGTGAAGCTTTCTTT.

This chain joins TRBV25-1 and TRBJ1-2; D ambiguous. There are 13 residues in the CDR3. The ends were cut back, 6 bases at V and 4 bases at J, with 12 bases in the middle. The germline V gene encodes CDR1 MGHDK and CDR2 SYGVNS. The CDR3 loop is CASSEGHVYGYTF. CDR3 nucleotide sequence: TGTGCCAGCAGCGAAGGGCACGTCTATGGCTACACCTTC.

This chain uses TRBV20-1 with TRBJ2-3; the D is unclear. The germline gives CDR1 DFQATT, CDR2 SNEGSKA (reference sequence). This CDR3 is 11 amino acids long. Trimming cost V 5 bases and J 4 bases, with 7 bases left between them. As DNA, the CDR3 is TGCAGTGCTGACACCGCAGATACGCAGTATTTT. The encoded protein is CSADTADTQYF.

This clone appeared a single time. The chain carries TRBV27 and TRBJ2-2, with D uncertain. V was clipped by 4 bases and J by 4 bases, with 4 bases between them. This CDR3 has 12 residues. The germline V gene encodes CDR1 MNHEY and CDR2 SMNVEV (reference sequence). The CDR3 region is CASSYLTGELFF. The CDR3 DNA reads as TGTGCCAGCAGTTATCTCACCGGGGAGCTGTTTTTT.

J is TRBJ2-2 and V is TRBV29-1, with no clear D. Germline-derived CDR1 and CDR2 are SQVTM and ANQGSEA. V lost 4 bases and J lost 4, with 10 bases in between. This CDR3 is built from 13 residues. In nucleotides, the CDR3 is TGCAGCGTTGGGGTTCTGGGCACCGGGGAGCTGTTTTTT. It translates to CSVGVLGTGELFF.

This sequence joins TRBV30 and TRBJ1-1; TRBD1 might be the D (5 bases). This CDR3 has 13 amino acids. Trimming took off 2 bases at V and 4 bases at J, with 11 bases between the two ends. Germline V lookup: CDR1 GTSNPN, CDR2 SVGIG (reference sequence). CDR3 loop: CAWSFGGFTEAFF. DNA of the CDR3: TGTGCCTGGAGTTTCGGGGGTTTCACTGAAGCTTTCTTT.

The chain has TRBV5-6 and TRBJ1-5; D is unclear. The CDR3 runs 14 residues. Deletions cut 3 bases from V and 8 bases from J, with 15 bases between. Germline assignment: CDR1 SGHDT and CDR2 YYEEEE. The CDR3 DNA follows: TGTGCCAGCAGCTACCGATGGGGTCAGGAGCCCCAGCATTTT. Amino acids: CASSYRWGQEPQHF.